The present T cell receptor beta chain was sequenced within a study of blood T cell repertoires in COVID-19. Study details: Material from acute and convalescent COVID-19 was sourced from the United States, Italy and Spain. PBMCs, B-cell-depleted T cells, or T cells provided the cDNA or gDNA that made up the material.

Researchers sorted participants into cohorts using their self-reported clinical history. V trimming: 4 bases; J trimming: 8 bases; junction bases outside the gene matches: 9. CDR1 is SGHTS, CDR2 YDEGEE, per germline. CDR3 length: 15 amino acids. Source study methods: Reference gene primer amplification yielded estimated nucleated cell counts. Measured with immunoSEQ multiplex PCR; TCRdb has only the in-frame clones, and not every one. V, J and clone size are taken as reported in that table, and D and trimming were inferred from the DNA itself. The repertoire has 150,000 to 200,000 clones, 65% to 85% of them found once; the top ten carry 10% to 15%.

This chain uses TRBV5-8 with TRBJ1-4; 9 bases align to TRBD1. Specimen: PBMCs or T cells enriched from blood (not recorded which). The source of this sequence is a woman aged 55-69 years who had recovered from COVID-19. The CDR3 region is CASSALQGAREKLFF. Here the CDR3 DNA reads TGTGCCAGCAGCGCACTACAGGGGGCCAGGGAAAAACTGTTTTTT.